A single T cell receptor (beta chain) is shown here with its context. The data were taken from a study of blood T cell repertoires in COVID-19. Turning to the study itself: Samples came from the United States, Italy and Spain, spanning acute and convalescent COVID-19. Sources were T cells, B-cell-depleted T cells, or PBMCs; the material itself was cDNA or gDNA.

Germline CDR1 MDHEN, CDR2 SYDVKM. V lost 5 bases and J lost 4, with 8 bases in between. The CDR3 has 12 amino acids. Original data processing: For nucleated cells, counts were estimated from reference gene primer amplification. The data were produced by immunoSEQ multiplex PCR, yet TCRdb's version contains in-frame clones alone and is incomplete. The V and J calls and the clone size are those of that table, but D and trimming were determined from the DNA. In the table there are 55,000 to 80,000 clones, around 80% of which are singletons. The source material was peripheral blood. The source of this sequence is a human donor in a cohort sampled during active COVID-19. V and J are TRBV28 and TRBJ1-2; tentative D call: TRBD1 (5 bases). The CDR3 DNA follows: TGTGCCAGCAGTCTTGACAGCTATGGCTACACCTTC. Translated: CASSLDSYGYTF.